This TCR beta chain was identified in a study of blood T cell repertoires in COVID-19. Study information: Italy, Spain and the United States were the sources of the convalescent and acute COVID-19 samples.

This CDR3 spans 14 amino acids. Per germline, CDR1 SGHTA and CDR2 FQGNSA. Trimming took off 3 bases at V and 6 bases at J, with 9 bases between the two ends. Authors' processing steps: Amplification from reference gene primers served as the basis for estimated nucleated cell counts. TCRdb's copy holds only in-frame clones and misses some; the assay was immunoSEQ multiplex PCR. Clonal size and the V and J genes are those of that table, whereas D and trimming came from the DNA. The sample shows more than 65,000 clones, just under 80% of them seen only once. The chain uses TRBV7-2 and TRBJ1-6; D unresolved. This TCR was recovered from a woman aged 60-75 years with acute or convalescent COVID-19. The sample comprised peripheral blood. CDR3 in DNA: TGTGCCAGCAGCTTGGGAGGTTTTAATTCACCCCTCCACTTT. Its protein is CASSLGGFNSPLHF.